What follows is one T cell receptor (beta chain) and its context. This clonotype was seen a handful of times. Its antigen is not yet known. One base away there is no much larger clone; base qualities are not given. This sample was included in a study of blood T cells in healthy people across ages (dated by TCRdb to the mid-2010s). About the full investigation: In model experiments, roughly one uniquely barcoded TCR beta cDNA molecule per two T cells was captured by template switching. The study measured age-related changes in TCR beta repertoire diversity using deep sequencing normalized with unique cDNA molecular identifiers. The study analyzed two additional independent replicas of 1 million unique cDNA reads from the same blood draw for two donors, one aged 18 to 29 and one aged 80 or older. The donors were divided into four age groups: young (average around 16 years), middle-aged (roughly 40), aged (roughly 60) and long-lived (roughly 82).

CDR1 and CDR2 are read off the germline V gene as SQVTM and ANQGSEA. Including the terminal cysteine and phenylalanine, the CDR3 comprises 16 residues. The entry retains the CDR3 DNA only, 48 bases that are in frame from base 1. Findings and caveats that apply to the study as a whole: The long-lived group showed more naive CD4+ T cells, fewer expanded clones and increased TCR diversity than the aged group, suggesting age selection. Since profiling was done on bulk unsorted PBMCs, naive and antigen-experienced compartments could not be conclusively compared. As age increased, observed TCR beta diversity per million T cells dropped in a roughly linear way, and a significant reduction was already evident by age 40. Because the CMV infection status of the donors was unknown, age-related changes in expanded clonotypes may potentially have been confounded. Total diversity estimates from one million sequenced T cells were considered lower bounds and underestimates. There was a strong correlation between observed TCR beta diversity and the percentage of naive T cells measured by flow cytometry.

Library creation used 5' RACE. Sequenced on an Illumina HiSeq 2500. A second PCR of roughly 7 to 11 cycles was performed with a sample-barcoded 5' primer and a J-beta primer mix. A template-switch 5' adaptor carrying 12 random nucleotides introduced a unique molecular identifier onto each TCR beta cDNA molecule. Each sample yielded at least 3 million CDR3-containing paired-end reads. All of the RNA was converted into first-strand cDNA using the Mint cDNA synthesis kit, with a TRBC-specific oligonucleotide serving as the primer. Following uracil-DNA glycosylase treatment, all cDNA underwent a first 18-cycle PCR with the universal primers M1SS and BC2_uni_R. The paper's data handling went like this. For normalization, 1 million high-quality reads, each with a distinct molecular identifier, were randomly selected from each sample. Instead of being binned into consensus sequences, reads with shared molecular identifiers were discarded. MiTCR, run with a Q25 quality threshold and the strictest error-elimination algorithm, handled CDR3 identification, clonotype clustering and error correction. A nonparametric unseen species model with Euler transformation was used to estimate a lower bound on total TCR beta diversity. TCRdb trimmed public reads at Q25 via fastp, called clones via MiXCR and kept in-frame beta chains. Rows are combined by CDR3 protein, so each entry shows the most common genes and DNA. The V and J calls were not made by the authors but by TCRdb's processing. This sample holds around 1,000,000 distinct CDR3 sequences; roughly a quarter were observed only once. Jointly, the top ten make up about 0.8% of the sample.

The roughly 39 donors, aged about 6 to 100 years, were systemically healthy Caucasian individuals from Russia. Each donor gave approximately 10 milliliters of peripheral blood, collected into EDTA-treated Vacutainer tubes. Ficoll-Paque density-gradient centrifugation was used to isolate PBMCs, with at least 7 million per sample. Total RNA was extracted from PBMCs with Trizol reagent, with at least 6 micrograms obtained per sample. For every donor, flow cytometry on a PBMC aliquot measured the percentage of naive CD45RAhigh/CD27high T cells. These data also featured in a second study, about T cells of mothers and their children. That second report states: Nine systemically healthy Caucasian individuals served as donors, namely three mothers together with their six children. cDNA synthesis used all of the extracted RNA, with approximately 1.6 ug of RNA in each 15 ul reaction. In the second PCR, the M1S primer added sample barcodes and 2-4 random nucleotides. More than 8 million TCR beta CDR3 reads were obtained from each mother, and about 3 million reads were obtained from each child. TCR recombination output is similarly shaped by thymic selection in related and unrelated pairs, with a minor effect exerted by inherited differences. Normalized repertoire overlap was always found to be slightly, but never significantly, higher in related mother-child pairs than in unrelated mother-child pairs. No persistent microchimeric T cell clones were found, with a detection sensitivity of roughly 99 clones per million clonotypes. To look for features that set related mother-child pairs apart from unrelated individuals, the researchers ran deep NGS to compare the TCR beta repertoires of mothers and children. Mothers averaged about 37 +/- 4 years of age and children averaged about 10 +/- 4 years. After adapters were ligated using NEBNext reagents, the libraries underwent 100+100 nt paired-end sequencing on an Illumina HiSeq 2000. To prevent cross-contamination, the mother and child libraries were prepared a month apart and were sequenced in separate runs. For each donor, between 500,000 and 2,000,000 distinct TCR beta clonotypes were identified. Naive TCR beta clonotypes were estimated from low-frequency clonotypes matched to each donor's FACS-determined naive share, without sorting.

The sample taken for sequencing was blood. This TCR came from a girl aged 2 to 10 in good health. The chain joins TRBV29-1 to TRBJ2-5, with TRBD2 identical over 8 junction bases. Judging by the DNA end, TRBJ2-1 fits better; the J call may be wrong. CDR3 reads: CSVEDDETSGYNEQFF. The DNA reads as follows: TGCAGCGTTGAAGATGATGAAACTAGCGGATACAATGAGCAGTTCTTC.